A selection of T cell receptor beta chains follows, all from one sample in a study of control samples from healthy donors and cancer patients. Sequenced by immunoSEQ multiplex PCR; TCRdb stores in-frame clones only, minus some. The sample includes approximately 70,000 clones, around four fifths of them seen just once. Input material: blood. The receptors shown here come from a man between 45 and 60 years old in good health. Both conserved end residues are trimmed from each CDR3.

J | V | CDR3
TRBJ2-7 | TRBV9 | ASSVGVTDEQY
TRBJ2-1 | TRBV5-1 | ASSLSGVYNEQF
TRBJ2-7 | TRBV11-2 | ASSLSQGIGEQY
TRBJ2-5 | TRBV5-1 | ASSLARRLAGVDQETQY
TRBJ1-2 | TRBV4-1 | ASSQEKTSVYGYT
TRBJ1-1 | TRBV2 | ASSLQENTEAF
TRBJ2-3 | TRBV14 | ASRPYLGQGSPDTQY
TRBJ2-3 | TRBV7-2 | ASSQHSGTSGRAGTQY
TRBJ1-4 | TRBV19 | ASSPPPGNEKLF
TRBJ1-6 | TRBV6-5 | ASSTTSSAPLH
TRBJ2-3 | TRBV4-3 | ASSHSSTDTQY
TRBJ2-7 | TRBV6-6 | ASTHRGGVTEQY
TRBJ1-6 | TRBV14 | ASSQDLGAKSPLH
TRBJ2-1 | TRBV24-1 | ATSGGGWNEQF
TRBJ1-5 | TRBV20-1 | SASQGPGPHQPQH
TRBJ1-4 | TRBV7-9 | ASSPLPGQGVAVEKLF
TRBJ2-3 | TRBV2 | ASSKTASTDTQY
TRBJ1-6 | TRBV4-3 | ASSQNPQGDNSPLH
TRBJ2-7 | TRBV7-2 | ASSLTSAGERYEQY
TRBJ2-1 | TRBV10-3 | AISENRMNEQF
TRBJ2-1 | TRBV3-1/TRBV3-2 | ASGGQGGWNNEQF
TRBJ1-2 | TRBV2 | ASSREVMVVSNYGYT
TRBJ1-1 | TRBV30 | ACKTFYRDRNPF
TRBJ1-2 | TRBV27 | ASMGGPHGYT
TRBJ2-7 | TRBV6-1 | ASSDRTYEQY
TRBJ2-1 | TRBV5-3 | ARSLRGRFEQF
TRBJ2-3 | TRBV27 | ASRRDTQY
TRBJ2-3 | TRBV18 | ASAVTLSTDTQY